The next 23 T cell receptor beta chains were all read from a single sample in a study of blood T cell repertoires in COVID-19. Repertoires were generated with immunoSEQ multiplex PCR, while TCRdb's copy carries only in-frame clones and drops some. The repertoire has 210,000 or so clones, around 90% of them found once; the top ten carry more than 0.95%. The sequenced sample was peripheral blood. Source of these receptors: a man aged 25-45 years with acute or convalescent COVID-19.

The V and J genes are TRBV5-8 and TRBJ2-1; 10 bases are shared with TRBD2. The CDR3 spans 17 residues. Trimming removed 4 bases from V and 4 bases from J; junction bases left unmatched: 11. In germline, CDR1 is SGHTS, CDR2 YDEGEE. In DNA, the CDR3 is TGTGCCAGCAGCCACATGTTGACTAGCGGGCTTTACAATGAGCAGTTCTTC. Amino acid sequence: CASSHMLTSGLYNEQFF.

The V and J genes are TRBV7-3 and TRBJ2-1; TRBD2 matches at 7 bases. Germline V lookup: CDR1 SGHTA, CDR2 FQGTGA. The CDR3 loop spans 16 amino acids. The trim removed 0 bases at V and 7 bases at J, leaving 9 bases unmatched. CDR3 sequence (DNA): TGTGCCAGCAGCTTAACGTTCGGGGGAGGGCCAAATGAGCAGTTCTTC. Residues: CASSLTFGGGPNEQFF.

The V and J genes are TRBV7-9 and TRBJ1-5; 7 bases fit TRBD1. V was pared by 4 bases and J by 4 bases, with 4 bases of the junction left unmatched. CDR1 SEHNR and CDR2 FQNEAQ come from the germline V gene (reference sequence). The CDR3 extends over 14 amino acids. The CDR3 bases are TGTGCCAGCAGCTGGTCGACAGGGAATCAGCCCCAGCATTTT. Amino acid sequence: CASSWSTGNQPQHF.

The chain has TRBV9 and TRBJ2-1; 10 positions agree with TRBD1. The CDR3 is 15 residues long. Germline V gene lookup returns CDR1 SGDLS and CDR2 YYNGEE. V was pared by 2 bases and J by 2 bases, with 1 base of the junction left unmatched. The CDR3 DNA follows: TGTGCCAGCAGCGTGGGACAGGGGCCCTACAATGAGCAGTTCTTC. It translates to CASSVGQGPYNEQFF.

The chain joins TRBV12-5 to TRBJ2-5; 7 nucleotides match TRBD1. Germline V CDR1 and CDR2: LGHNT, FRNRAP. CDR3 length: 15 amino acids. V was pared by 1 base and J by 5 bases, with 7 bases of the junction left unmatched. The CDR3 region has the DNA TGTGCTAGTGGTTTGGGCCCCGGGACAGTGGAGACCCAGTACTTC. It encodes CASGLGPGTVETQYF.

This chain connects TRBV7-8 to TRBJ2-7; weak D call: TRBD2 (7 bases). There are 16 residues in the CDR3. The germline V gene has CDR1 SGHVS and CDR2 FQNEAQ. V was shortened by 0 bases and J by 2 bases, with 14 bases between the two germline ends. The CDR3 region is CASSLAGRGVTYEQYF. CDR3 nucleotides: TGTGCCAGCAGCTTAGCTGGGAGGGGGGTGACCTACGAGCAGTACTTC.

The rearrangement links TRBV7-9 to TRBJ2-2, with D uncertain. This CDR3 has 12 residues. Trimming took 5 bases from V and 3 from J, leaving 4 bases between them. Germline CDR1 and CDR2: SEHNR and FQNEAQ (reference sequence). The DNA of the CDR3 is TGTGCCAGCAGCCCGTACACCGGGGAGCTGTTTTTT. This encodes CASSPYTGELFF.

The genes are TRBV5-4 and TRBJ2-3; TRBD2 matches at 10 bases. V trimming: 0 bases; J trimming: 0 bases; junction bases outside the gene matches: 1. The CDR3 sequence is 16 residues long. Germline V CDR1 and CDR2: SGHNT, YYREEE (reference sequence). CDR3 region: CASSLDSGRSTDTQYF. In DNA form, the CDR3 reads TGTGCCAGCAGCTTGGATAGCGGGAGGAGCACAGATACGCAGTATTTT.

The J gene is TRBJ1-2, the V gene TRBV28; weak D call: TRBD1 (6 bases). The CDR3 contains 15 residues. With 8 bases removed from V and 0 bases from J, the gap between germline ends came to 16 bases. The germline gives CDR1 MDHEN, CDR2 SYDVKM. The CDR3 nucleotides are TGTGCCAGCGTGTTTACGGACAGAGCTAACTATGGCTACACCTTC. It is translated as CASVFTDRANYGYTF.

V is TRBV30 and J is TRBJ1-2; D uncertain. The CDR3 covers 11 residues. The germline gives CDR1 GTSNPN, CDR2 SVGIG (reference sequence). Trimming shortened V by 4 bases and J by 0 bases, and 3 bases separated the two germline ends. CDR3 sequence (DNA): TGTGCCTGGATAACTAACTATGGCTACACCTTC. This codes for CAWITNYGYTF.

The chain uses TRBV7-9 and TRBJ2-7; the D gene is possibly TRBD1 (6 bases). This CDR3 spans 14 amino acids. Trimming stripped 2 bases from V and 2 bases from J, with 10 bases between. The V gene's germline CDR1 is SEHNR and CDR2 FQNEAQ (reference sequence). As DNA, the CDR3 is TGTGCCAGCAGCTTAACGGCAGGGGCCTACGAGCAGTACTTC. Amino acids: CASSLTAGAYEQYF.

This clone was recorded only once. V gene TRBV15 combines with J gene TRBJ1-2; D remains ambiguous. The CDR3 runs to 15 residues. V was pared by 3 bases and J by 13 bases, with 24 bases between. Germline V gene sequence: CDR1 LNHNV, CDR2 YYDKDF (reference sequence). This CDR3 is CATSSSFYSQQDCTF. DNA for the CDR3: TGTGCCACCAGCAGCTCCTTCTACTCGCAGCAGGACTGCACCTTC.

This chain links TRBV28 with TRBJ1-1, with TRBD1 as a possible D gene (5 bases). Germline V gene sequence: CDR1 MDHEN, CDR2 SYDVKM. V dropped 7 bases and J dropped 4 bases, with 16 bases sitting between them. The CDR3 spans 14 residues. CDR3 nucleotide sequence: TGTGCCAGCACCCTTCCGGGGGGTGCCACTGAAGCTTTCTTT. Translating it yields CASTLPGGATEAFF.

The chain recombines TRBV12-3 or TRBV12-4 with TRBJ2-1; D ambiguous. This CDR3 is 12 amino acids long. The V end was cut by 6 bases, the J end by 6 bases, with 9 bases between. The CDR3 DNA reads TGTGCCAGCAGCCCTTTTTCCAATGAGCAGTTCTTC. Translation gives CASSPFSNEQFF.

The CDR3 here is CASSNRDWGETQYF. The CDR3 DNA reads as TGTGCCAGCAGCAACAGGGATTGGGGGGAGACCCAGTACTTC. The chain links TRBV6-5 to TRBJ2-5; D is perhaps TRBD1 (6 bases). V was pared by 6 bases and J by 5 bases, with 16 bases between. This CDR3 has 14 amino acids. The germline V gene encodes CDR1 MNHEY and CDR2 SVGAGI.

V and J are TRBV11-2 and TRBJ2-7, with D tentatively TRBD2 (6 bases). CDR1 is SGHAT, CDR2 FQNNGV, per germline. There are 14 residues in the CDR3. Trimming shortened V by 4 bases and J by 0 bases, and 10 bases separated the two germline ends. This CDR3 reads CASSSASASYEQYF. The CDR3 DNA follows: TGTGCCAGCAGCTCCGCTAGCGCCTCCTACGAGCAGTACTTC.

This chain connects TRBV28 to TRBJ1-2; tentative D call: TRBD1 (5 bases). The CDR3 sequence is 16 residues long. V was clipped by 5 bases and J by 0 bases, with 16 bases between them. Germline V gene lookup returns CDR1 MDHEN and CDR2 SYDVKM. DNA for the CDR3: TGTGCCAGCAGTAGGATTTGGGGCCAGACTAACTATGGCTACACCTTC. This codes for CASSRIWGQTNYGYTF.

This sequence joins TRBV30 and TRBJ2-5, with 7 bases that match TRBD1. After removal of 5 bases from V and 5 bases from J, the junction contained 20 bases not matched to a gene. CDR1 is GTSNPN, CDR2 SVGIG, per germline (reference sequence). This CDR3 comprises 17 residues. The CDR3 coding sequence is TGTGCCTGGGCGCAGGGATCAGGGGGAAGGGGATGGGAGACCCAGTACTTC. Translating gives CAWAQGSGGRGWETQYF.

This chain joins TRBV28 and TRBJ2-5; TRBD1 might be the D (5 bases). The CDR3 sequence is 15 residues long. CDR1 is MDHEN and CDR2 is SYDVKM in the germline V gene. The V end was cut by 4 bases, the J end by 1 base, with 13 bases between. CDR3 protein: CASSSQTEPQETQYF. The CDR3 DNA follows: TGTGCCAGCAGTTCGCAGACAGAGCCCCAAGAGACCCAGTACTTC. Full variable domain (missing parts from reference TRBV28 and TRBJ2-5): DVKVTQSSRYLVKRTGEKVFLECVQDMDHENMFWYRQDPGLGLRLIYFSYDVKMKEKGDIPEGYSVSREKKERFSLILESASTNQTSMYLCASSSQTEPQETQYFGPGTRLLVL.

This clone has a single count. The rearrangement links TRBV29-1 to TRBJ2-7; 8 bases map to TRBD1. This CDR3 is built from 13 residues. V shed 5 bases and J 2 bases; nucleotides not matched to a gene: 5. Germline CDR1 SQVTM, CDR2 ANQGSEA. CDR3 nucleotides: TGCAGCGTTAAGACAGGGGATACCTACGAGCAGTACTTC. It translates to CSVKTGDTYEQYF.

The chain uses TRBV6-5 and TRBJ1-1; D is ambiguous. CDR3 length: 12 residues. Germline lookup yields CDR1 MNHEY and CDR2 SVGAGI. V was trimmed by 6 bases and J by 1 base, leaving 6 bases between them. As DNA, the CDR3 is TGTGCCAGCAGACCCAGGAACACTGAAGCTTTCTTT. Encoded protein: CASRPRNTEAFF.

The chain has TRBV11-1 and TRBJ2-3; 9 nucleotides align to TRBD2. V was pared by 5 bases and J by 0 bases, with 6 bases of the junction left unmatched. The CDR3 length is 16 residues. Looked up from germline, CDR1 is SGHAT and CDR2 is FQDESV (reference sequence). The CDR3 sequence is CASSLLSGRSTDTQYF. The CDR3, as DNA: TGTGCCAGCAGCCTCCTTAGCGGGAGAAGCACAGATACGCAGTATTTT. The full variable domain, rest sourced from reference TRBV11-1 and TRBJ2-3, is EAEVAQSPRYKITEKSQAVAFWCDPISGHATLYWYRQILGQGPELLVQFQDESVVDDSQLPKDRFSAERLKGVDSTLKIQPAELGDSAMYLCASSLLSGRSTDTQYFGPGTRLTVL.

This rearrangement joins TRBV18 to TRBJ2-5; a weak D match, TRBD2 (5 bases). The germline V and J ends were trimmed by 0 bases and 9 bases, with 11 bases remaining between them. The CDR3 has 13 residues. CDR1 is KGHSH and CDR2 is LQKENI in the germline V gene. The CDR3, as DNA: TGTGCCAGCTCACCACCGGCGGGTCGGTCCCAGTACTTC. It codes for CASSPPAGRSQYF.